The 19 T cell receptor beta chains listed next were all sequenced from one sample in a study of T-cell reconstitution after alpha-beta-depleted transplantation in children (dated by TCRdb to about 2016). The sample's treatment or condition, from its label and the paper: allogeneic hematopoietic cell transplantation with graft depleted of TCRalphabeta T cells and CD19 B cells. Receptor amplification or capture employed PCR. TCRdb lists the instrument as Illumina HiSeq 2500. TCR library preparation used molecular barcoding, with unique molecular identifiers applied to normalize quantification of the TCRbeta repertoire. The public sequencing data were trimmed at Q25 with fastp and processed into clonotypes with MiXCR by TCRdb, which kept only in-frame beta chains. Each record represents a unique CDR3 protein, reported with the most common genes and DNA among its rows. The sample table records a few hundred thousand distinct CDR3 sequences; 10% to 15% of these occur just once. The ten most abundant clones make up about 2.2% of the sample.

The input for sequencing was PBMCs, mostly from graft donor cells, taken 360 days after TCRalphabeta/CD19-depleted stem cell transplant. These receptors came from a male patient aged 5 to 17 who had a stem cell transplant for acute myeloid leukemia, so the T cells may come from the graft donor.

The rearrangement joins TRBV21-1 to TRBJ2-7. TRBV21-1 is a pseudogene segment. The CDR3 is 12 residues long. The CDR3 DNA is TGTGCCAGCAGCAAAGAATTGGCCGAGCAGTACTTC. Amino acids: CASSKELAEQYF.

This clonotype was found a few times. This chain connects TRBV18 to TRBJ2-3; D may be TRBD1 or TRBD2 (6 bases each). This CDR3 has 15 amino acids. Between the trimmed V and J ends, which lost 1 base and 4 bases, there was a span of 12 bases. The V gene's germline CDR1 is KGHSH and CDR2 LQKENI. This CDR3 is CASSPLPGASDTQYF. The CDR3, as DNA: TGTGCCAGCTCACCACTTCCGGGGGCGTCAGATACGCAGTATTTT.

At least ten counts were recorded for this clonotype. The genes are TRBV12-3 or TRBV12-4 and TRBJ1-2; no clear D gene. This CDR3 has 14 amino acids. V lost 1 base and J 1 base, leaving 7 bases between the germline ends. As DNA, the CDR3 is TGTGCCAGCAGTTTAGGGGATCGTAACTATGGCTACACCTTC. Translating it yields CASSLGDRNYGYTF.

This clonotype has only a few counts. The gene calls are TRBV30 and TRBJ2-3, with D possibly matching TRBD2 (5 bases). Per the germline V gene, CDR1 is GTSNPN and CDR2 is SVGIG (reference sequence). The CDR3 covers 17 residues. Trimming took 0 bases from V and 3 from J, leaving 19 bases between them. The CDR3: CAWSVLGAGRVTDTQYF. The CDR3 DNA reads TGTGCCTGGAGTGTACTTGGTGCGGGTAGAGTGACAGATACGCAGTATTTT.

This clonotype has a handful of counts. The chain has TRBV6-2 or TRBV6-3 and TRBJ2-1; a weak D match, TRBD1 (6 bases). Germline V gene data show CDR1 as MNHEY and CDR2 as SVGEGT. The V end was cut by 5 bases, the J end by 8 bases, with 19 bases between. This CDR3 has 15 amino acids. DNA of the CDR3: TGTGCCAGCAGTGCCCAGGGGTGGGGGTTTGATGAGCAGTTCTTC. Translated: CASSAQGWGFDEQFF.

For the CDR3, the DNA is TGTGCCAGCAGCCGGTCCGGGACATCTGGGGCCAACGTCCTGACTTTC. Translating gives CASSRSGTSGANVLTF. The chain is built from TRBV3-1 and TRBJ2-6; tentative D call: TRBD1 (6 bases). Germline V gene sequence: CDR1 LGHDT, CDR2 YNNKEL (reference sequence). The CDR3 totals 16 residues. The V end was cut by 4 bases, the J end by 1 base, with 11 bases between.

This clonotype turned up a few times. The rearrangement joins TRBV4-2 to TRBJ1-1; D is uncertain. The V gene lost 2 bases and the J gene lost 5 bases, with 12 bases spanning the gap. Germline assignment: CDR1 LGHNA and CDR2 YNFKEQ. The CDR3 length is 14 residues. The CDR3 DNA reads as TGTGCCAGCAGCCAACACTCTACTCGAACTGAAGCTTTCTTT. It is translated as CASSQHSTRTEAFF.

A few counts support this clonotype. The chain couples TRBV28 to TRBJ2-1, with no clear D. Trimming shortened V by 4 bases and J by 11 bases, and 12 bases separated the two germline ends. The CDR3 spans 12 residues. Germline values: CDR1 MDHEN, CDR2 SYDVKM. The CDR3 spells CASSSTTEKQFF. The CDR3 DNA follows: TGTGCCAGCAGTTCCACGACCGAAAAGCAGTTCTTC.

Remarks on this clonotype: The DNA is left out, because the CDR3 cannot be placed on it with certainty; the CDR3 is given as TCRdb lists it. The chain carries TRBV5-1 and TRBJ2-3; the DNA was not used to check the table's D call, TRBD1. The CDR3 is 20 amino acids in total, end residues counted. In germline, CDR1 is SGHRS, CDR2 YFSETQ. CDR3 in amino acids: CASSLRRGVWGEGTTDTEYF.

The rearrangement links TRBV7-8 to TRBJ2-7, with 7 bases matching TRBD2. V was clipped by 4 bases and J by 0 bases; unmatched bases: 6. Germline CDR1 SGHVS, CDR2 FQNEAQ. The length of the CDR3 is 15 residues. The DNA for the CDR3 is TGTGCCAGCAGCTGGCAGCGGGGTAGCTCCTACGAGCAGTACTTC. Amino acid sequence: CASSWQRGSSYEQYF. Looking up the rest from reference TRBV7-8 and TRBJ2-7 gives the full variable domain: GAGVSQSPRYKVAKRGQDVALRCDPISGHVSLFWYQQALGQGPEFLTYFQNEAQLDKSGLPSDRFFAERPEGSVSTLKIQRTQQEDSAVYLCASSWQRGSSYEQYFGPGTRLTVT.

The rearrangement links TRBV29-1 to TRBJ2-2; no firm D call. The CDR3 is 15 amino acids. The germline gives CDR1 SQVTM, CDR2 ANQGSEA. With 0 bases removed from V and 2 bases from J, the gap between germline ends came to 10 bases. The CDR3 bases are TGCAGCGTTGAAGACCTAAATGTTAACACCGGGGAGCTGTTTTTT. This gives the protein CSVEDLNVNTGELFF.

The chain recombines TRBV6-5 with TRBJ2-5; D might be TRBD1 (6 bases). The CDR3 spans 16 residues. Germline V CDR1 and CDR2: MNHEY, SVGAGI. Trimming left V 0 bases short and J 4 bases short, with 15 bases between. The DNA for the CDR3 is TGTGCCAGCAGTTACTCGGGCAGGGGATGGGGAGAGACCCAGTACTTC. The encoded protein is CASSYSGRGWGETQYF.

The genes are TRBV4-2 and TRBJ2-3; D gene unclear. The V gene lost 2 bases and the J gene lost 2 bases, with 8 bases spanning the gap. The CDR3 is made up of 14 amino acids. In germline, CDR1 is LGHNA, CDR2 YNFKEQ. Here the CDR3 reads CASSQRWNTDTQYF. For the CDR3, the DNA is TGTGCCAGCAGCCAAAGGTGGAACACAGATACGCAGTATTTT.

The chain joins TRBV29-1 to TRBJ2-5; 13 bases line up with TRBD2. Germline assignment: CDR1 SQVTM and CDR2 ANQGSEA. This CDR3 is 16 amino acids long. Trimming at V came to 3 bases and at J to 5 bases, leaving 9 bases not matched to a gene. The CDR3 nucleotides read TGCAGCGTTGACCTTAGACTAGCGGGAGGACGGGAGACCCAGTACTTC. Amino acids: CSVDLRLAGGRETQYF. Full variable domain (rest looked up from reference TRBV29-1 and TRBJ2-5): SAVISQKPSRDICQRGTSLTIQCQVDSQVTMMFWYRQQPGQSLTLIATANQGSEATYESGFVIDKFPISRPNLTFSTLTVSNMSPEDSSIYLCSVDLRLAGGRETQYFGPGTRLLVL.

This rearrangement joins TRBV18 to TRBJ2-2; TRBD2 matches at 9 bases. The CDR3 extends over 16 amino acids. With 4 bases clipped from V and 0 bases from J, the junction kept 3 bases outside the gene matches. The germline gives CDR1 KGHSH, CDR2 LQKENI. As DNA, the CDR3 is TGTGCCAGCTCACAACTAGCGGGTGCGAACACCGGGGAGCTGTTTTTT. Amino acids: CASSQLAGANTGELFF.

This clonotype was seen ten or more times. The V and J genes are TRBV7-3 and TRBJ2-1; no reliable D call. The CDR3 contains 15 residues. The V gene's germline CDR1 is SGHTA and CDR2 FQGTGA. V was pared by 2 bases and J by 2 bases, with 10 bases between. The CDR3 sequence is CASSLQWQPYNEQFF. The CDR3, as DNA: TGTGCCAGCAGCTTACAGTGGCAACCCTACAATGAGCAGTTCTTC.

This clonotype has a handful of counts. CDR3 bases: TGCAGTGCCCTAGCGGGGTCACAAGAGACCCAGTACTTC. Its protein is CSALAGSQETQYF. The V and J genes are TRBV20-1 and TRBJ2-5, with TRBD2 matching over 9 bases. Germline V CDR1 and CDR2: DFQATT, SNEGSKA (reference sequence). Trimming at V came to 6 bases and at J to 2 bases, leaving 4 bases not matched to a gene. The length of the CDR3 is 13 residues.

The sample holds a few counts of this clonotype. V usage is TRBV14 and J usage is TRBJ2-1; TRBD2 agrees at 7 bases. CDR1 is SGHDN and CDR2 is FVKESK in the germline V gene. V lost 5 bases and J lost 2; bases outside the gene matches: 6. This CDR3 is 15 amino acids long. The CDR3 coding sequence is TGTGCCAGCAGCTTGAGCGGGGCCCCCTACAATGAGCAGTTCTTC. This codes for CASSLSGAPYNEQFF.

The chain couples TRBV28 to TRBJ2-5; D is perhaps TRBD2 (7 bases). The germline V gene has CDR1 MDHEN and CDR2 SYDVKM. This CDR3 is built from 15 residues. Trimming took 11 bases from V and 2 from J, leaving 21 bases between them. The CDR3 sequence is CAGGAGRGYQETQYF. CDR3 DNA sequence: TGTGCCGGGGGGGCGGGCAGGGGATATCAAGAGACCCAGTACTTC.